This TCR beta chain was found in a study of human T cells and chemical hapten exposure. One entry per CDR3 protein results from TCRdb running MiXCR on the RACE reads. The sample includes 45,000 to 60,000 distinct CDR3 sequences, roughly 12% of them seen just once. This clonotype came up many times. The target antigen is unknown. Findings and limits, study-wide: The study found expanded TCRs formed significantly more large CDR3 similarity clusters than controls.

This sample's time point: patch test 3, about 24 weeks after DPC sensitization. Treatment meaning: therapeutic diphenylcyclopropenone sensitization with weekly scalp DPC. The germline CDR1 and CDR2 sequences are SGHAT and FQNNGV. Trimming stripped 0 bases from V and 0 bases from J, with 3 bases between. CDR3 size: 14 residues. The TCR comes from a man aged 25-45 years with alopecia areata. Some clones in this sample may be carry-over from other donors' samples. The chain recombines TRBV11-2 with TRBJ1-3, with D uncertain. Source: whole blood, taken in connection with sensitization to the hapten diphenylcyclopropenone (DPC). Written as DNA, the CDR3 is TGTGCCAGCAGCTTAGAACCCTCTGGAAACACCATATATTTT. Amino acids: CASSLEPSGNTIYF.